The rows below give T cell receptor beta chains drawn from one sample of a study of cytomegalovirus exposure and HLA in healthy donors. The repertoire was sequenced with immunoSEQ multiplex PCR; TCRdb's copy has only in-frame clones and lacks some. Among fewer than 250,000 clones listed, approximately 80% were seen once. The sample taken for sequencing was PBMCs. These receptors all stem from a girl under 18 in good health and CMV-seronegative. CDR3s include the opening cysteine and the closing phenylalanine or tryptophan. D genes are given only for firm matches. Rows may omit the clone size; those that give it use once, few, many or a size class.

TGTGCCTGGAGTCAGGTGGCAGATACGCAGTATTTT CAWSQVADTQYF TRBJ2-3 TRBV30 . 12 .
TGTGATGGCCGGAGCTCCTACAATGAGCAGTTCTTC CDGRSSYNEQFF TRBJ2-1 TRBV21-1 . 12 .
TGTGCCAGCAGTGAAACCCCGGCCGGGTCCTACGAGCAGTACTTC CASSETPAGSYEQYF TRBJ2-7 TRBV2 . 15 .
TGTGCCAGCAGCTTAGCCGGACAGACCTACGAGCAGTACTTC CASSLAGQTYEQYF TRBJ2-7 TRBV7-9 . 14 .
TGTGCCAGTAGTATATCGTTCGGGACAGGGCGGCGCGAGCAGTACTTC CASSISFGTGRREQYF TRBJ2-7 TRBV19 few 16 TRBD1
TGTGCCAGCGGACAGAAGGACTATGGCTACACCTTC CASGQKDYGYTF TRBJ1-2 TRBV7-9 . 12 .
TGTGCCACCAGCCCCCAGACAAGTTACTACGAGCAGTACTTC CATSPQTSYYEQYF TRBJ2-7 TRBV15 . 14 .
TGCGCCAGCAGCCAAAGAGGGAATGAAAAACTGTTTTTT CASSQRGNEKLFF TRBJ1-4 TRBV4-1 . 13 .
TGTGCCAGCAGCCCCCAGGGACAGGAGAGCTCCTACAATGAGCAGTTCTTC CASSPQGQESSYNEQFF TRBJ2-1 TRBV7-9 . 17 TRBD1
TGTGCCTGGAGTGACAGGGGAGGACAGCCCCAGCATTTT CAWSDRGGQPQHF TRBJ1-5 TRBV30 . 13 TRBD1
TGTGCCAGCAGCCGAAGGCAGGGACTAGCCGGGAATGAGCAGTTCTTC CASSRRQGLAGNEQFF TRBJ2-1 TRBV14 . 16 TRBD2
TGTGCCAGCAGCTTGCGCACGGGACAGAGGGTGTCTGAAGCTTTCTTT CASSLRTGQRVSEAFF TRBJ1-1 TRBV7-9 . 16 TRBD1
TGTGCCACCGGACAAGATGAAGCTTTCTTT CATGQDEAFF TRBJ1-1 TRBV10-3 once 10 .
TGTGCCATCAGTGCCGGGACAGGGCTTAGCAATCAGCCCCAGCATTTT CAISAGTGLSNQPQHF TRBJ1-5 TRBV10-3 few 16 TRBD1
TGCAGTGCTCGGGGGGTCAATGAGCAGTTCTTC CSARGVNEQFF TRBJ2-1 TRBV20-1 . 11 TRBD2
TGTGCCAGTGGCAGGGGCTACGAGCAGTACTTC CASGRGYEQYF TRBJ2-7 TRBV2 . 11 .
TGTGCCAGCAGAGCCGACAGGGGTGGCTACACCTTC CASRADRGGYTF TRBJ1-2 TRBV2 . 12 TRBD1
TGTGCCAGTAGTATCCGCGACAACTACGAGCAGTACTTC CASSIRDNYEQYF TRBJ2-7 TRBV19 . 13 .
TGCGCCAGCAGCGTACAGAGTAGCTCCTACGAGCAGTACTTC CASSVQSSSYEQYF TRBJ2-7 TRBV5-1 . 14 .
TGTTCCAGCAGCTTTAGTCTATACGAGCAGTACTTC CSSSFSLYEQYF TRBJ2-7 TRBV7-9 . 12 .
TGTGCCAGCATAGGCTTGGACAGGGCATATTATGGCTACACCTTC CASIGLDRAYYGYTF TRBJ1-2 TRBV6-1 . 15 TRBD1
TGTGCCAGCGGCGGGCTTGGTTCTCCTTTGGGACAGGGTAATGATCAGCCCCAGCATTTT CASGGLGSPLGQGNDQPQHF TRBJ1-5 TRBV28 . 20 TRBD1